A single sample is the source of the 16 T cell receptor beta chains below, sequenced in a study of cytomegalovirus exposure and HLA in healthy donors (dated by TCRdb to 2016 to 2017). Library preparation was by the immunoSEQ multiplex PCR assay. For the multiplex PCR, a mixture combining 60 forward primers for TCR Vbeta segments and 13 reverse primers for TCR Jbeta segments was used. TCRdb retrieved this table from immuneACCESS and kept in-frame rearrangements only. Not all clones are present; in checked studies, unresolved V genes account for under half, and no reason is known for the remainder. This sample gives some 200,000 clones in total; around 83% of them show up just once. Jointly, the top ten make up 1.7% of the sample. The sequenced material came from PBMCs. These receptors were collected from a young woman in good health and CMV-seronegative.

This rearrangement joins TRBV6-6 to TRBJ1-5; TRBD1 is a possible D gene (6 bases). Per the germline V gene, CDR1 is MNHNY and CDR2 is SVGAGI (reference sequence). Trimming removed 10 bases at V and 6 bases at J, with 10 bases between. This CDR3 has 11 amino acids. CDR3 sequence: CAKGGGQPQHF. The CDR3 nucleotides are TGTGCCAAGGGGGGGGGTCAGCCCCAGCATTTT.

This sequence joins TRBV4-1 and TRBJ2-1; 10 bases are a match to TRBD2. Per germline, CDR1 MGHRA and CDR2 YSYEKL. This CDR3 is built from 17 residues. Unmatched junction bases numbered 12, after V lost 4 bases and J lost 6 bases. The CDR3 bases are TGCGCCAGCAGCCCCCAGATACTAGCGGGAAGCAGCAATGAGCAGTTCTTC. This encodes CASSPQILAGSSNEQFF.

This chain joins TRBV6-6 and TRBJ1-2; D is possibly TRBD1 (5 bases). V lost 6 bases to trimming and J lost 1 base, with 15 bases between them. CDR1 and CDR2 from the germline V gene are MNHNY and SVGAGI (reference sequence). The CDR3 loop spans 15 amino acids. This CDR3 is CASRPIIQVNYGYTF. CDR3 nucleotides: TGTGCCAGCAGACCTATAATACAGGTTAACTATGGCTACACCTTC.

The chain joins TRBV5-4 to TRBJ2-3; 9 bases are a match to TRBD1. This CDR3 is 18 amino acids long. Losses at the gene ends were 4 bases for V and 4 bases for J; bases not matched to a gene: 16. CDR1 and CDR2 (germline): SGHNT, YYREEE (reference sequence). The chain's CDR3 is CASSQGQGPSLGPDTQYF. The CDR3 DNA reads TGTGCCAGCAGCCAGGGACAGGGCCCTTCCTTGGGCCCAGATACGCAGTATTTT.

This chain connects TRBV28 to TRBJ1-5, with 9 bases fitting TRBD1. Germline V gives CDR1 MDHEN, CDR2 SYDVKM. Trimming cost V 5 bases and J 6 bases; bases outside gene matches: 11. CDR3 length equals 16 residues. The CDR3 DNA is TGTGCCAGCAGTCGGGACAGGGCAGTGGAAGTTCAGCCCCAGCATTTT. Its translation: CASSRDRAVEVQPQHF.

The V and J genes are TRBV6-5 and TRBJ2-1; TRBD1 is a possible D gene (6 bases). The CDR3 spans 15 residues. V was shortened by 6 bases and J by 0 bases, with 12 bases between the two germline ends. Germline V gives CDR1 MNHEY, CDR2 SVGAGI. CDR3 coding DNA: TGTGCCAGCAGCTTTTCAGGGGACTCCTACAATGAGCAGTTCTTC. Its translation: CASSFSGDSYNEQFF.

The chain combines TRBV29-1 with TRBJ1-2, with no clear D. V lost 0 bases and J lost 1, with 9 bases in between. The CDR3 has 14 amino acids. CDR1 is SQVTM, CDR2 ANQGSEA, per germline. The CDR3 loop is CSVEDLSLNYGYTF. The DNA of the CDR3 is TGCAGCGTTGAAGATCTCAGTCTTAACTATGGCTACACCTTC.

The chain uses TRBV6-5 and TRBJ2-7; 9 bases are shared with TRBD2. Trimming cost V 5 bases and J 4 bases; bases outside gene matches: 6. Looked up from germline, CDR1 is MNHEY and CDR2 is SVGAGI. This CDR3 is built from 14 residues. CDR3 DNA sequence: TGTGCCAGCAGTAGGACTAGCGAGGAGTACGAGCAGTACTTC. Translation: CASSRTSEEYEQYF.

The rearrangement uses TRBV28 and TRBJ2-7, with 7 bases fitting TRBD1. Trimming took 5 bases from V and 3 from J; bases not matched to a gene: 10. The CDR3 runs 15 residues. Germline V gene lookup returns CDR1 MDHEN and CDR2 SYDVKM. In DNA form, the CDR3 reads TGTGCCAGCAGTGCCGGGGACAGTTCATTCTACGAGCAGTACGTC. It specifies CASSAGDSSFYEQYV.

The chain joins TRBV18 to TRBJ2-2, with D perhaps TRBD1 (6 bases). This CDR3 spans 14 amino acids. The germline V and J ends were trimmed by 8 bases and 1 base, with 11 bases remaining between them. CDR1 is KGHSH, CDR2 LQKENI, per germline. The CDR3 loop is CASTEQGNTGELFF. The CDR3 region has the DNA TGTGCCAGCACGGAACAGGGGAACACCGGGGAGCTGTTTTTT.

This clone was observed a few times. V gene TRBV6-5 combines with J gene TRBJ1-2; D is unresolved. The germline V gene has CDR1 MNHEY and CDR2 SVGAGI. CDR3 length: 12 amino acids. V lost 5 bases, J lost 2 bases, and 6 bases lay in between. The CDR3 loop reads CASSAGNYGYTF. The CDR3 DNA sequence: TGTGCCAGCAGTGCGGGAAACTATGGCTACACCTTC.

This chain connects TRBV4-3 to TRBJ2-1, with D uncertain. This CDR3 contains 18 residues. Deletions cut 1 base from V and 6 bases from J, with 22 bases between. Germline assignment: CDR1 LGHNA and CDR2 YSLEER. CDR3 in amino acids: CASSQVAFGQALFNEQFF. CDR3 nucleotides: TGCGCCAGCAGCCAAGTCGCATTTGGGCAGGCTCTCTTCAATGAGCAGTTCTTC.

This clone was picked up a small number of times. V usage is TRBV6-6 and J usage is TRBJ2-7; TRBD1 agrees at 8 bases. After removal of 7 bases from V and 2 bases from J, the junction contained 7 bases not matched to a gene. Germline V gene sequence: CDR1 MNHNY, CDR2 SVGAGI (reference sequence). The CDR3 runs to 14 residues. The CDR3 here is CASKNGQGPYEQYF. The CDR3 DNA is TGTGCCAGCAAAAATGGACAGGGACCCTACGAGCAGTACTTC.

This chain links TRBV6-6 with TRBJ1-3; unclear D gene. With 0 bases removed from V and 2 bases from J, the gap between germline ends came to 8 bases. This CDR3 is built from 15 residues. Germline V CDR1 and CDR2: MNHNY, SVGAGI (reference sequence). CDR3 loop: CASSYSRGTGNTIYF. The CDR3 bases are TGTGCCAGCAGTTACTCGCGGGGAACTGGAAACACCATATATTTT.

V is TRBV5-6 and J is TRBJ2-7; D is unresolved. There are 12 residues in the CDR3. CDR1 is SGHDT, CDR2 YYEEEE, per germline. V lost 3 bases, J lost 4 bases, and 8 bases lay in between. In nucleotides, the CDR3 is TGTGCCAGCAGCTCCCCCCTTTACGAGCAGTACTTC. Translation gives CASSSPLYEQYF.

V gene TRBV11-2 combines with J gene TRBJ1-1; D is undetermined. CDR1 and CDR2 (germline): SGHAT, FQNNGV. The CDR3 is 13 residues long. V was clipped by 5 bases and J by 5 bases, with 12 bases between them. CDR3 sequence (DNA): TGTGCCAGCAGCCAAGAGAGGGTTACTGAAGCTTTCTTT. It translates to CASSQERVTEAFF. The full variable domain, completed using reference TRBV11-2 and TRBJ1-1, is EAGVAQSPRYKIIEKRQSVAFWCNPISGHATLYWYQQILGQGPKLLIQFQNNGVVDDSQLPKDRFSAERLKGVDSTLKIQPAKLEDSAVYLCASSQERVTEAFFGQGTRLTVV.